These 25 T cell receptor beta chains were sequenced from one sample in a study of blood T cells in healthy people across ages. Primed by a sample-barcoded 5' primer and a J-beta primer mix, a second PCR proceeded for 7 to 11 cycles. TCRdb re-derived calls from the 5' RACE reads in MiXCR, one entry per CDR3 protein. The sample has around 780,000 distinct CDR3 sequences, roughly 24% seen once. A further study also used this sample, focusing on T cells of mothers and their children.

Sequencing was carried out using blood. The receptors originated from a boy aged 5-17 years in good health.

The chain combines TRBV6-1 with TRBJ1-5, with a tentative D call TRBD1 (5 bases). The germline V gene encodes CDR1 MNHNS and CDR2 SASEGT. The CDR3 has 18 amino acids. The ends were cut back, 4 bases at V and 6 bases at J, with 25 bases in the middle. The CDR3 here is CASSARLFEQDAGQPQHF. CDR3 in DNA: TGTGCCAGCAGTGCACGTTTATTCGAACAGGACGCAGGTCAGCCCCAGCATTTT.

V and J are TRBV11-2 and TRBJ1-1; a possible D gene is TRBD1 (5 bases). Trimming pared 5 bases from V and 5 bases from J, leaving 15 bases between. Germline V gene sequence: CDR1 SGHAT, CDR2 FQNNGV. The CDR3 spans 14 residues. CDR3 loop: CASSRLGGGTEAFF. The CDR3 DNA is TGTGCCAGCAGCCGCCTCGGGGGGGGGACTGAAGCTTTCTTT.

The chain links TRBV15 to TRBJ1-6; D gene ambiguous. This CDR3 has 15 amino acids. The germline gives CDR1 LNHNV, CDR2 YYDKDF (reference sequence). Trimming cost V 0 bases and J 8 bases, with 11 bases left between them. The CDR3 is CATSRDPGSDSPLHF. The DNA of the CDR3 is TGTGCCACCAGCAGAGATCCCGGATCGGATTCACCCCTCCACTTT.

This clonotype was observed a few times. The chain uses TRBV9 and TRBJ1-2, with 9 positions matching TRBD1. With 4 bases clipped from V and 4 bases from J, the junction kept 5 bases outside the gene matches. The CDR3 contains 14 residues. Looked up from germline, CDR1 is SGDLS and CDR2 is YYNGEE. The CDR3 protein is CASSIGQGPYGYTF. The CDR3 DNA reads TGTGCCAGCAGCATAGGACAGGGGCCCTATGGCTACACCTTC.

This clonotype was counted only a few times. CDR3 protein: CATSIPGGETQYF. CDR3 bases: TGTGCCACCAGCATCCCCGGGGGGGAGACCCAGTACTTC. This chain uses TRBV15 with TRBJ2-5; TRBD2 matches at 7 bases. This CDR3 comprises 13 residues. Germline V gene lookup returns CDR1 LNHNV and CDR2 YYDKDF (reference sequence). V trimming: 4 bases; J trimming: 5 bases; junction bases outside the gene matches: 4.

This clonotype came up once. This chain uses TRBV5-1 with TRBJ2-3; TRBD1 aligns across 10 bases. The ends lost 6 bases at V and 2 bases at J; junction bases unmatched: 12. The CDR3 contains 17 residues. Germline CDR1 SGHRS, CDR2 YFSETQ. The CDR3 here is CASNLRLTGGDTDTQYF. CDR3 nucleotide sequence: TGCGCCAGCAACTTACGATTGACAGGGGGCGACACAGATACGCAGTATTTT.

A few counts support this clonotype. The rearrangement uses TRBV30 and TRBJ2-5; D uncertain. The DNA end favors TRBJ2-7, so the J call may be wrong. This CDR3 comprises 12 residues. The germline CDR1 and CDR2 sequences are GTSNPN and SVGIG (reference sequence). The CDR3 spells CAWSRSQFEQYF. The CDR3 region has the DNA TGTGCCTGGAGCAGGTCACAGTTCGAGCAGTACTTC.

Only a few counts were recorded for this clonotype. The gene calls are TRBV6-1 and TRBJ2-5; 12 bases are a match to TRBD2. Germline V gene data show CDR1 as MNHNS and CDR2 as SASEGT. CDR3 length: 18 amino acids. J gave up 7 bases and V 1 base, and 13 bases lay outside the gene matches. Here the CDR3 reads CASSEVGPTSGGPGTQYF. CDR3 DNA: TGTGCCAGCAGTGAAGTAGGACCGACTAGCGGGGGACCAGGGACCCAGTACTTC.

The genes are TRBV7-9 and TRBJ1-1, with D tentatively TRBD1 (6 bases). CDR3 size: 14 residues. CDR1 is SEHNR and CDR2 is FQNEAQ in the germline V gene (reference sequence). The ends were cut back, 2 bases at V and 3 bases at J, with 10 bases in the middle. CDR3 amino acids: CASSLSGEYTEAFF. In DNA form, the CDR3 reads TGTGCCAGCAGCTTATCAGGGGAGTACACTGAAGCTTTCTTT.

This clonotype was detected a few times. This chain uses TRBV20-1 with TRBJ2-5; a possible D gene is TRBD2 (5 bases). CDR3 length: 13 residues. Germline V CDR1 and CDR2: DFQATT, SNEGSKA (reference sequence). V was trimmed by 4 bases and J by 4 bases, leaving 13 bases between them. The CDR3: CSATGLMGETQYF. CDR3 nucleotides: TGCAGTGCTACAGGACTCATGGGAGAGACCCAGTACTTC.

V usage is TRBV5-1 and J usage is TRBJ2-5; D may be TRBD1 (5 bases). Germline V lookup: CDR1 SGHRS, CDR2 YFSETQ. V gave up 4 bases and J gave up 2 bases, with 15 bases separating them. CDR3 length equals 15 residues. The CDR3 nucleotides are TGCGCCAGCAGCACTGGACATTCCTCTCAAGAGACCCAGTACTTC. It is translated as CASSTGHSSQETQYF.

This chain uses TRBV5-5 with TRBJ1-2, with D perhaps matching TRBD1 (5 bases). CDR1 is SGHKS, CDR2 YYEKEE, per germline (reference sequence). Trimming shortened V by 3 bases and J by 4 bases, and 13 bases separated the two germline ends. CDR3 length: 14 residues. CDR3 in DNA: TGTGCCAGCAGCTCCGGGACGGCCGTCTATGGCTACACCTTC. Translating gives CASSSGTAVYGYTF.

In this sample, this clonotype turned up a few times. The chain has TRBV30 and TRBJ2-5; 8 positions match TRBD2. Germline V gene sequence: CDR1 GTSNPN, CDR2 SVGIG (reference sequence). The CDR3 consists of 16 residues. Trimming removed 2 bases from V and 0 bases from J; junction bases left unmatched: 8. CDR3 in amino acids: CAWSPPGGSHQETQYF. CDR3 sequence (DNA): TGTGCCTGGAGTCCCCCGGGGGGGTCTCACCAAGAGACCCAGTACTTC.

The genes are TRBV5-6 and TRBJ2-5; unclear D gene. CDR1 is SGHDT and CDR2 is YYEEEE in the germline V gene. The CDR3 length is 13 residues. The V end was cut by 2 bases, the J end by 2 bases, with 7 bases between. The CDR3 loop is CASSLEWQETQYF. The CDR3 coding sequence is TGTGCCAGCAGCTTAGAATGGCAAGAGACCCAGTACTTC.

There are a few counts of this clonotype. The J gene is TRBJ2-5, the V gene TRBV12-3 or TRBV12-4; D not resolved. The J call may be in error: the DNA end matches TRBJ2-7 better. The CDR3 covers 13 residues. This CDR3 is CASTSPGDREQYF. The CDR3 coding sequence is TGTGCCAGCACTTCGCCTGGGGATCGCGAGCAGTACTTC.

The gene calls are TRBV5-6 and TRBJ1-4; D is unresolved. In germline, CDR1 is SGHDT, CDR2 YYEEEE. The CDR3 consists of 14 residues. With 4 bases removed from V and 7 bases from J, the gap between germline ends came to 14 bases. In DNA, the CDR3 is TGTGCCAGCAGCCCCTCGGGCCACTCTGAAAAACTGTTTTTT. As protein: CASSPSGHSEKLFF.

The table lists this clonotype with a few counts. The rearrangement links TRBV12-5 to TRBJ2-5, with D tentatively TRBD1 (6 bases). The CDR3 contains 15 residues. Trimming removed 4 bases at V and 2 bases at J, with 14 bases between. In germline, CDR1 is LGHNT, CDR2 FRNRAP. The CDR3, as DNA: TGTGCTAGTGGTTGGGGGAACAGGGCGCAAGAGACCCAGTACTTC. Amino acids: CASGWGNRAQETQYF.

Only a few counts were recorded for this clonotype. The chain links TRBV27 to TRBJ1-2, with D perhaps matching TRBD1 (6 bases). This CDR3 comprises 15 residues. The germline gives CDR1 MNHEY, CDR2 SMNVEV (reference sequence). Trimming left V 5 bases short and J 8 bases short, with 21 bases between. CDR3 in amino acids: CASSPWRGLLGGYTF. Written as DNA, the CDR3 is TGTGCCAGCAGTCCGTGGAGGGGGTTATTGGGAGGCTACACCTTC.

This clonotype was counted only a few times. This chain uses TRBV5-1 with TRBJ1-2, with TRBD1 matching 9 bases. CDR1 is SGHRS, CDR2 YFSETQ, per germline. The V gene end was trimmed by 3 bases and the J gene end by 6 bases; junction bases not matched to a gene: 9. CDR3 length: 15 amino acids. The CDR3 is CASSSRTGGAHGYTF. The CDR3 DNA is TGCGCCAGCAGCTCCCGAACAGGGGGCGCGCATGGCTACACCTTC.

V usage is TRBV29-1 and J usage is TRBJ1-2, with 7 bases fitting TRBD1. After removal of 4 bases from V and 6 bases from J, the junction contained 5 bases not matched to a gene. The CDR3 has 12 residues. Germline V gene lookup returns CDR1 SQVTM and CDR2 ANQGSEA. CDR3 amino acids: CSVVRGYDGYTF. The CDR3 DNA reads as TGCAGCGTTGTCAGGGGGTATGATGGCTACACCTTC.

This clonotype was observed a few times. This sequence joins TRBV6-4 and TRBJ2-5; D is possibly TRBD2 (6 bases). The last part of the DNA fits TRBJ2-1 better; the J call may be wrong. Germline CDR1 MRHNA, CDR2 SNTAGT. This CDR3 is built from 16 residues. The CDR3 nucleotides read TGTGCCAACTCCAAGAGGCTAGCGTGCGACTACAATGAGCAGTTCTTC. Encoded protein: CANSKRLACDYNEQFF.

The V call is TRBV5-1, the J call TRBJ1-1; D uncertain. The CDR3 is made up of 11 amino acids. Trimming pared 6 bases from V and 1 base from J, leaving 4 bases between. Germline CDR1 reads SGHRS; CDR2 reads YFSETQ. Here the CDR3 DNA reads TGCGCCAGCACAAAGAACACTGAAGCTTTCTTT. Residues: CASTKNTEAFF.

This rearrangement joins TRBV7-9 to TRBJ1-2; D possibly corresponds to TRBD1 (5 bases). This CDR3 has 14 amino acids. V lost 3 bases and J lost 8, with 16 bases in between. Looked up from germline, CDR1 is SEHNR and CDR2 is FQNEAQ (reference sequence). The CDR3 region is CASSFQGASEGYTF. For the CDR3, the DNA is TGTGCCAGCAGCTTCCAGGGAGCTTCTGAAGGCTACACCTTC.

The table lists this clonotype with a few counts. The CDR3 nucleotides read TGTGCCAGCACCCTTAGCGGGGGGGCCGATGAGACCCAGTACTTC. It yields the protein CASTLSGGADETQYF. This chain connects TRBV9 to TRBJ2-1; the match to TRBD2 covers 11 bases. The DNA end is more similar to TRBJ2-5, so the J call may be wrong. Germline CDR1 and CDR2: SGDLS and YYNGEE. The CDR3 runs 15 residues.

The table lists this clonotype with a few counts. In DNA, the CDR3 is TGTGCCTCAACGGGTTCAGGGCGCTACGAGCAGTACTTC. This translates into CASTGSGRYEQYF. The chain links TRBV10-3 to TRBJ2-5, with D tentatively TRBD1 (5 bases). TRBJ2-7 explains the end of the DNA better; the J call may be wrong. The CDR3 consists of 13 residues. Germline V gene sequence: CDR1 ENHRY, CDR2 SYGVKD.